This T cell receptor (beta chain) was captured by sequencing in a study of identical twins. Study-level findings and limits: Out-of-frame TCR alpha sharing observed in monozygotic twins exceeded model estimates. For zero-insertion analyses, partial confounding could come from invariant MAIT and iNKT cells.

As concerns this clonotype: Its antigen remains unidentified.

It was template switching that added a universal primer site, and there were unique molecular identifiers on the cDNA. A single record per CDR3 protein comes from TCRdb applying MiXCR to the 5' RACE reads. The sample yields some 1,700,000 distinct CDR3 sequences, less than 35% seen once. The sample was cord blood. The clonotype was recovered from a newborn girl in good health.

CDR3 nucleotide sequence: TGTGCCAGTAGTATGGAGGCTAACTATGGCTACACCTTC. Translation: CASSMEANYGYTF. The genes are TRBV19 and TRBJ1-2; D not resolved. The CDR3 is 13 residues long. Trimming shortened V by 3 bases and J by 0 bases, and 5 bases separated the two germline ends. Germline-derived CDR1 and CDR2 are LNHDA and SQIVND (reference sequence).